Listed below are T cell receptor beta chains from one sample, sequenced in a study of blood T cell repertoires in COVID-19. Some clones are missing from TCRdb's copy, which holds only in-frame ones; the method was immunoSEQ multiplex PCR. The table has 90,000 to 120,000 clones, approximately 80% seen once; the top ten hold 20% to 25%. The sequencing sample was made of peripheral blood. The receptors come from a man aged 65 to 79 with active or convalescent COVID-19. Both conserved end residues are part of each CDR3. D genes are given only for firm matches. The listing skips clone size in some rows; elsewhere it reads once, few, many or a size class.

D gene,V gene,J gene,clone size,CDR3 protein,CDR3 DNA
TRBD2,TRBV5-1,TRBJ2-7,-,CARSVGAGGDEQYF,TGCGCCCGCAGCGTGGGAGCGGGGGGGGACGAGCAGTACTTC
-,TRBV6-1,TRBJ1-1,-,CASSEAGGTEAFF,TGTGCCAGCAGTGAAGCAGGGGGAACTGAAGCTTTCTTT
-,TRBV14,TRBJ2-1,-,CASSPQLPLDYNEQFF,TGTGCCAGCAGCCCCCAACTACCTCTTGACTACAATGAGCAGTTCTTC
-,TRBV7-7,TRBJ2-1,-,CASSLGEGDEQFF,TGTGCTAGCAGCTTAGGTGAGGGCGATGAGCAGTTCTTC
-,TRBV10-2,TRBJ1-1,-,CASTQGTTEAFF,TGCGCCAGCACCCAGGGTACCACTGAAGCTTTCTTT
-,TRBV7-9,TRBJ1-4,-,CASSPEKLFF,TGTGCCAGCAGCCCAGAAAAACTGTTTTTT
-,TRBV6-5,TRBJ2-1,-,CASYWSHEQFF,TGTGCCAGTTACTGGAGTCATGAGCAGTTCTTC
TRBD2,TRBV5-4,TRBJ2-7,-,CASSLAGLTYEQYF,TGTGCCAGCAGCTTGGCGGGACTAACCTACGAGCAGTACTTC
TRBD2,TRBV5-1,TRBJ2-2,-,CASDTSGTNGELFF,TGCGCCAGCGATACTAGCGGGACTAACGGGGAGCTGTTTTTT
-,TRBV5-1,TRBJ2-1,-,CASSLAQVGDEQFF,TGCGCCAGCAGCTTGGCGCAGGTAGGCGATGAGCAGTTCTTC
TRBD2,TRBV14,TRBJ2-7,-,CASSQSGRPSGWGEQYF,TGTGCCAGCAGCCAATCCGGGAGGCCCTCTGGGTGGGGCGAGCAGTACTTC
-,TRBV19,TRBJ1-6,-,CASSMIGDSPLHF,TGTGCCAGTAGTATGATCGGGGATTCACCCCTCCACTTT
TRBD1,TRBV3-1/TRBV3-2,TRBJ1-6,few,CASSQMSGTANSPLHF,TGTGCCAGCAGCCAAATGTCCGGGACAGCAAATTCACCCCTCCACTTT
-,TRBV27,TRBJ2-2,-,CASSFTGSAGELFF,TGTGCCAGCAGTTTTACAGGGAGCGCCGGGGAGCTGTTTTTT
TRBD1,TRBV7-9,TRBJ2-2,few,CASSGTDTGELFF,TGTGCCAGCAGCGGGACAGACACCGGGGAGCTGTTTTTT
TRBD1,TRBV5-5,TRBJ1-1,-,CASSLVGDRGFF,TGTGCCAGCAGCTTGGTTGGGGACAGGGGATTCTTT
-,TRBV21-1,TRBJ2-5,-,CASSKWAGLAGGGETQYF,TGTGCCAGCAGCAAATGGGCAGGACTAGCGGGAGGCGGGGAGACCCAGTACTTC
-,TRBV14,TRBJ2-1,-,CASSQVTRGTEQFF,TGTGCCAGCAGCCAAGTCACCCGGGGAACTGAGCAGTTCTTC
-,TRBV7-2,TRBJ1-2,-,CASSLVRGQGYTF,TGTGCCAGCAGCTTAGTAAGGGGCCAGGGCTACACCTTC
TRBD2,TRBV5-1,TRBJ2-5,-,CASRPVAGSAGETQYF,TGCGCAAGCAGGCCGGTAGCGGGCTCAGCGGGGGAGACCCAGTACTTC
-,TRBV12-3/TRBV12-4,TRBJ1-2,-,CASSLTGDDGYTF,TGTGCCAGCAGTTTAACCGGTGATGATGGCTACACCTTC
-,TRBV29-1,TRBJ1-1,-,CSVRTVEAFF,TGCAGCGTAAGGACAGTTGAAGCTTTCTTT
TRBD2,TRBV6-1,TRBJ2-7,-,CASSEGASGAYEQYF,TGTGCCAGCAGTGAAGGAGCTAGCGGGGCGTACGAGCAGTACTTC
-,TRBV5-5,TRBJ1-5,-,CASSLGAPAQGYSNQPQHF,TGTGCCAGCAGCTTAGGGGCCCCTGCACAGGGTTATAGCAATCAGCCCCAGCATTTT